These 29 T cell receptor beta chains originate from one sample sequenced in a study of cytomegalovirus exposure and HLA in healthy donors. PCR amplification relied on 60 Vbeta primers (plus 13 Jbeta primers). The method was immunoSEQ multiplex PCR; TCRdb's version includes in-frame clones alone and lacks a portion of them. The table lists some 77,000 clones, approximately 80% of them singletons, with around 25% in the top ten. Sequenced sample: PBMCs. The receptors originated from a woman in her forties or fifties in good health and CMV-seropositive.

In its sample, this clone was seen once. The chain employs TRBV18 and TRBJ1-3, with D maybe TRBD1 (5 bases). V was clipped by 5 bases and J by 4 bases, with 18 bases between them. Per the germline V gene, CDR1 is KGHSH and CDR2 is LQKENI. The CDR3 has 16 amino acids. The CDR3 coding sequence is TGTGCCAGCTCATCAACTGCTACAGGAGAAGGAAACACCATATATTTT. This translates into CASSSTATGEGNTIYF.

The chain couples TRBV15 to TRBJ1-2, with 7 bases lining up with TRBD1. V gave up 5 bases and J gave up 3 bases; unmatched junction bases: 12. The germline V gene encodes CDR1 LNHNV and CDR2 YYDKDF (reference sequence). CDR3 size: 16 residues. CDR3 sequence reads: CATSGMDRILDYGYTF. The CDR3 nucleotides are TGTGCCACCAGCGGCATGGACAGGATCCTGGACTATGGCTACACCTTC.

The chain carries TRBV15 and TRBJ1-5, with TRBD1 matching over 9 bases. The J segment lost 7 bases and the V segment lost 1 base, leaving 5 bases of the junction unmatched. This CDR3 has 15 residues. The germline gives CDR1 LNHNV, CDR2 YYDKDF (reference sequence). CDR3 bases: TGTGCCACCAGCAGAGCCCGGACAGGGGAGCAGCCCCAGCATTTT. Amino acid sequence: CATSRARTGEQPQHF.

This rearrangement joins TRBV11-1 to TRBJ2-1, with D tentatively TRBD2 (6 bases). Germline CDR1 and CDR2: SGHAT and FQDESV (reference sequence). Trimming stripped 4 bases from V and 8 bases from J, with 21 bases between. This CDR3 is built from 16 residues. The CDR3 DNA reads TGTGCCAGCAGCTCGGAGGGGTCCGGCTCAGGGTATGAGCAGTTCTTC. As protein: CASSSEGSGSGYEQFF. Full variable domain (remainder filled in from reference TRBV11-1 and TRBJ2-1): EAEVAQSPRYKITEKSQAVAFWCDPISGHATLYWYRQILGQGPELLVQFQDESVVDDSQLPKDRFSAERLKGVDSTLKIQPAELGDSAMYLCASSSEGSGSGYEQFFGPGTRLTVL.

The chain employs TRBV18 and TRBJ2-7; 7 positions match TRBD2. This CDR3 comprises 14 residues. Unmatched junction bases numbered 5, after V lost 1 base and J lost 5 bases. The germline V gene has CDR1 KGHSH and CDR2 LQKENI. CDR3 sequence: CASSPQRGADEQYF. CDR3 nucleotide sequence: TGTGCCAGCTCACCACAGCGGGGTGCGGACGAGCAGTACTTC. Variable domain in full (rest from reference TRBV18 and TRBJ2-7): NAGVMQNPRHLVRRRGQEARLRCSPMKGHSHVYWYRQLPEEGLKFMVYLQKENIIDESGMPKERFSAEFPKEGPSILRIQQVVRGDSAAYFCASSPQRGADEQYFGPGTRLTVT.

J is TRBJ2-1 and V is TRBV27, with 9 bases identical to TRBD2. The V segment lost 7 bases and the J segment 8 bases; nucleotides outside the gene matches: 9. Germline CDR1 and CDR2: MNHEY and SMNVEV (reference sequence). CDR3 length: 14 residues. DNA of the CDR3: TGTGCCAGCATTGGGGGCGGGAGGGTGCATGAGCAGTTCTTC. Amino acids: CASIGGGRVHEQFF.

The count of this clone is one. The rearrangement joins TRBV5-8 to TRBJ2-1, with TRBD1 identical over 9 bases. CDR3 size: 15 residues. The V gene's germline CDR1 is SGHTS and CDR2 YDEGEE. J lost 2 bases, V lost 6 bases, and 6 bases had no gene match. This chain's CDR3 is CASIKQGATYNEQFF. In DNA, the CDR3 is TGTGCCAGCATCAAACAGGGGGCCACCTACAATGAGCAGTTCTTC. The full variable domain, completed using reference TRBV5-8 and TRBJ2-1, is EAGVTQSPTHLIKTRGQQATLRCSPISGHTSVYWYQQALGLGLQFLLWYDEGEERNRGNFPPRFSGRQFPNYSSELNVNALELEDSALYLCASIKQGATYNEQFFGPGTRLTVL.

V gene TRBV29-1 combines with J gene TRBJ2-3; TRBD2 is a possible D gene (6 bases). This CDR3 is built from 13 residues. Trimming took 6 bases from V and 2 from J, leaving 12 bases between them. Germline V lookup: CDR1 SQVTM, CDR2 ANQGSEA. The CDR3 sequence: CSVSREATDTQYF. Here the CDR3 DNA reads TGCAGCGTATCCAGGGAGGCCACAGATACGCAGTATTTT.

V gene TRBV11-2 combines with J gene TRBJ2-2; D is unclear. Germline V gene sequence: CDR1 SGHAT, CDR2 FQNNGV. The V and J ends lost 0 bases and 4 bases respectively, with 9 bases between them. This CDR3 region has 15 residues. The CDR3, as DNA: TGTGCCAGCAGCTTAGATGGCGGCGTCACCGGGGAGCTGTTTTTT. Translated: CASSLDGGVTGELFF.

This chain joins TRBV5-6 and TRBJ2-5; no clear D gene. This CDR3 comprises 14 residues. Germline V CDR1 and CDR2: SGHDT, YYEEEE. Trimming removed 0 bases at V and 2 bases at J, with 8 bases between. The CDR3 region has the DNA TGTGCCAGCAGCTTGGTGTCTGTACAAGAGACCCAGTACTTC. It yields the protein CASSLVSVQETQYF.

The chain carries TRBV19 and TRBJ2-1; 13 bases agree with TRBD2. The germline CDR1 and CDR2 sequences are LNHDA and SQIVND (reference sequence). The CDR3 has 15 residues. The junction had 1 base not matched to a gene; V was cut back by 5 bases and J by 3 bases. CDR3 DNA sequence: TGTGCCAGTAGTCGGACTAGCGGGGGCTACAATGAGCAGTTCTTC. It encodes CASSRTSGGYNEQFF.

This clone occurred a few times. The rearrangement uses TRBV10-3 and TRBJ2-1; 7 nucleotides align to TRBD2. Germline-derived CDR1 and CDR2 are ENHRY and SYGVKD. J lost 8 bases, V lost 4 bases, and 14 bases had no gene match. The CDR3 loop spans 16 amino acids. The CDR3 loop reads CAISGGAGLGGDEQFF. CDR3 in DNA: TGTGCCATCAGTGGAGGAGCGGGATTGGGGGGGGATGAGCAGTTCTTC.

Details on this clone: Other nucleotide sequences from this sample produce the same CDR3. CDR3 DNA: TGTGCCAGCAGCAACCACAGGGGGATATATAGCAATCAGCCCCAGCATTTT. It specifies CASSNHRGIYSNQPQHF. The V and J genes are TRBV7-2 and TRBJ1-5, with 8 bases aligning to TRBD1. The CDR3 totals 17 residues. Trimming cost V 5 bases and J 0 bases; bases outside gene matches: 9. Germline values: CDR1 SGHTA, CDR2 FQGNSA.

This clone turned up a few times. V is TRBV6-5 and J is TRBJ2-3; 9 bases fit TRBD1. V gave up 6 bases and J gave up 2 bases; unmatched junction bases: 3. The germline V gene encodes CDR1 MNHEY and CDR2 SVGAGI. The CDR3 sequence is 14 residues long. The CDR3 DNA is TGTGCCAGCAGAAACAGGGGGCTCACAGATACGCAGTATTTT. Translated, it gives CASRNRGLTDTQYF.

V and J are TRBV25-1 and TRBJ1-1; unclear D gene. Germline V lookup: CDR1 MGHDK, CDR2 SYGVNS. CDR3 length: 14 residues. Trimming shortened V by 0 bases and J by 3 bases, and 8 bases separated the two germline ends. The CDR3 region is CASSEYRGDTEAFF. The CDR3 DNA reads TGTGCCAGCAGTGAATACCGGGGAGACACTGAAGCTTTCTTT.

The V gene is TRBV6-4, the J gene TRBJ2-3; TRBD2 matches at 8 bases. This CDR3 region has 15 residues. Germline lookup yields CDR1 MRHNA and CDR2 SNTAGT. V was clipped by 0 bases and J by 6 bases; unmatched bases: 5. The CDR3 DNA is TGTGCCAGCAGTGACTCAAACGGGGGGGTTGATACGCAGTATTTT. Encoded protein: CASSDSNGGVDTQYF.

V is TRBV6-5 and J is TRBJ1-1; D might be TRBD1 (5 bases). Germline V lookup: CDR1 MNHEY, CDR2 SVGAGI. Trimming took 1 base from V and 3 from J, leaving 12 bases between them. The CDR3 is 15 residues long. The CDR3 nucleotides are TGTGCCAGCAGTTACTGGGGGGAAAGTGACACTGAAGCTTTCTTT. Amino acid sequence: CASSYWGESDTEAFF.

The chain joins TRBV6-5 to TRBJ1-6, with D possibly being TRBD1 (6 bases). Per the germline V gene, CDR1 is MNHEY and CDR2 is SVGAGI. This CDR3 has 15 amino acids. The V end was cut by 2 bases, the J end by 5 bases, with 10 bases between. The CDR3 is CASSYQGIHNSPLHF. CDR3 sequence (DNA): TGTGCCAGCAGTTACCAGGGGATCCATAATTCACCCCTCCACTTT.

CDR3 protein: CASSFSTGGYRTDTQYF. The CDR3 nucleotides read TGTGCCAGCAGCTTTTCCACGGGGGGGTACCGCACAGATACGCAGTATTTT. The chain combines TRBV11-2 with TRBJ2-3, with TRBD2 identical over 8 bases. CDR3 size: 17 residues. J lost 1 base, V lost 3 bases, and 9 bases had no gene match. The V gene's germline CDR1 is SGHAT and CDR2 FQNNGV.

The rearrangement joins TRBV5-4 to TRBJ2-3, with 12 bases fitting TRBD2. Per germline, CDR1 SGHNT and CDR2 YYREEE (reference sequence). The CDR3 length is 16 residues. V was pared by 4 bases and J by 9 bases, with 12 bases of the junction left unmatched. CDR3 bases: TGTGCCAGCAGCCTGGCCCGGCTAGCGGGGGGGGACACGCAGTATTTT. This sequence encodes CASSLARLAGGDTQYF.

The chain links TRBV30 to TRBJ1-5, with 7 nucleotides matching TRBD1. J gave up 11 bases and V 2 bases, and 12 bases lay outside the gene matches. Germline-derived CDR1 and CDR2 are GTSNPN and SVGIG (reference sequence). This CDR3 spans 14 amino acids. As DNA, the CDR3 is TGTGCCTGGAGTATTGGGACAGCTTCTGAGGCCCAGCATTTT. This gives the protein CAWSIGTASEAQHF.

The rearrangement uses TRBV6-5 and TRBJ2-7; 10 nucleotides line up with TRBD1. Germline V gene data show CDR1 as MNHEY and CDR2 as SVGAGI. Germline trimming cut 7 bases from V and 6 bases from J; bases unmatched to any gene: 9. CDR3 length: 14 residues. The CDR3 DNA sequence: TGTGCCAGCACCACGACAGGGGGCTCTGGCGAGCAGTACGTC. As protein: CASTTTGGSGEQYV.

This chain connects TRBV7-3 to TRBJ2-2; 8 positions agree with TRBD1. J was trimmed by 8 bases and V by 5 bases; bases with no gene match: 16. There are 17 residues in the CDR3. In germline, CDR1 is SGHTA, CDR2 FQGTGA. CDR3 nucleotides: TGTGCCAGCAGCATGGGGGCCGGACAGGGCATCAGAGGGGAGCTGTTTTTT. Amino acids: CASSMGAGQGIRGELFF.

This clone was detected only once. The chain has TRBV6-5 and TRBJ1-1, with D possibly being TRBD1 (6 bases). V was trimmed by 6 bases and J by 1 base, leaving 9 bases between them. This CDR3 is 13 amino acids long. Germline assignment: CDR1 MNHEY and CDR2 SVGAGI. CDR3 coding DNA: TGTGCCAGCAGGTGGGACACGAACACTGAAGCTTTCTTT. This encodes CASRWDTNTEAFF.

As to this clone: This sequence is one base from a far larger clone and is likely a read error. This CDR3 fails to terminate in the conserved phenylalanine or tryptophan, so it likely reflects a read error. V usage is TRBV5-6 and J usage is TRBJ1-2; 9 bases line up with TRBD1. V dropped 4 bases and J dropped 9; count of bases not matched to a gene: 19. Germline CDR1 is SGHDT and CDR2 is YYEEEE. This CDR3 contains 17 residues. In DNA form, the CDR3 reads TGTGCCAGCAGCCTGATTACCTCCGGGACAGGGTGGTGGAGCTACACCTCC. Translated: CASSLITSGTGWWSYTS.

V gene TRBV12-2 combines with J gene TRBJ2-5; the D call of TRBD1 is as the table states it, not checked on the DNA. TRBV12-2 has pseudogene status. The CDR3 runs to 16 residues. Here the CDR3 DNA reads TGTGCAAGTCGCTTAAGAGACAACAGGGGGCGGGAGACCCAGTACTTC. Translation gives CASRLRDNRGRETQYF.

The CDR3 DNA is TGTGCCAGCAGTGCTAGAGCCCCAGATACGCAGTATTTT. It yields the protein CASSARAPDTQYF. The chain recombines TRBV6-1 with TRBJ2-3; no firm D call. The CDR3 sequence is 13 residues long. Germline CDR1 MNHNS, CDR2 SASEGT. V was trimmed by 4 bases and J by 4 bases, leaving 9 bases between them.

This clone was observed once. The chain uses TRBV21-1 and TRBJ1-2. TRBV21-1 has pseudogene status. This CDR3 region has 11 residues. This CDR3 reads CASAANYGYTF. The CDR3, as DNA: TGTGCCAGCGCGGCTAACTATGGCTACACCTTC.

Only one count was recorded for this clone. The chain employs TRBV6-5 and TRBJ1-6; D is unresolved. The germline gives CDR1 MNHEY, CDR2 SVGAGI. There are 14 residues in the CDR3. Trimming removed 0 bases from V and 9 bases from J, with 9 bases in between. CDR3 in amino acids: CASSYSAVGSPLHF. In DNA, the CDR3 is TGTGCCAGCAGTTACTCGGCAGTTGGTTCACCCCTCCACTTT.